Listed here are 11 T cell receptor beta chains from one sample, sequenced in a study of post-analysis software for immune sequencing data. General study findings and limits: The five TRBV segments detected at higher frequency in patients than in controls included TRBV5-6, TRBV5-1 and TRBV20-1.

No antigen has been identified for these receptors. Every TCR beta cDNA library bore unique molecular identifiers. A single record per CDR3 protein comes from TCRdb applying MiXCR to the PCR reads. The profile covers fewer than 550,000 distinct CDR3 sequences, with approximately 31% appearing a single time and 4.5% to 7.5% taken by the ten largest. Sequencing was performed on blood. The receptor set was obtained from a girl between 2 and 17 years old with multiple sclerosis.

This clonotype was detected once. The genes are TRBV20-1 and TRBJ1-6; possibly TRBD1 for D (5 bases). The V and J ends lost 3 bases and 4 bases respectively, with 13 bases between them. Germline loops: CDR1 DFQATT, CDR2 SNEGSKA (reference sequence). The CDR3 sequence is 15 residues long. CDR3: CSASEGPEYNSPLHF. The CDR3 coding sequence is TGCAGTGCTAGTGAGGGGCCCGAGTATAATTCACCCCTCCACTTT.

Regarding this clonotype: A much larger clone sits a single nucleotide away, making a read error possible. The chain is built from TRBV5-6 and TRBJ2-4, with D maybe TRBD2 (6 bases). Gene TRBJ2-7 matches the end of the DNA better, so the J call may be wrong. Germline V CDR1 and CDR2: SGHDT, YYEEEE. CDR3 length: 14 residues. The CDR3 reads CAGSLWGVFDEQYF. The CDR3 DNA reads as TGTGCCGGCAGCTTGTGGGGGGTATTTGACGAGCAGTACTTC.

The CDR3 DNA follows: TGCGCCAGCGCGGGGGGGTATGAGACCCAGTACTTC. Translation gives CASAGGYETQYF. This rearrangement joins TRBV5-1 to TRBJ2-5; TRBD2 aligns across 9 bases. The CDR3 runs 12 residues. After removal of 7 bases from V and 5 bases from J, the junction contained 3 bases not matched to a gene. In germline, CDR1 is SGHRS, CDR2 YFSETQ.

The CDR3 sequence: CSARGGTWLVNTEAFF. The CDR3 DNA reads as TGCAGTGCTAGAGGAGGAACGTGGTTAGTGAACACTGAAGCTTTCTTT. The J gene is TRBJ1-1, the V gene TRBV20-1; D not certain. Germline V lookup: CDR1 DFQATT, CDR2 SNEGSKA (reference sequence). This CDR3 region has 16 residues. Deletions cut 1 base from V and 0 bases from J, with 15 bases between.

The J gene is TRBJ1-1, the V gene TRBV4-2; tentatively, D is TRBD1 (6 bases). The CDR3 runs 16 residues. Germline loops: CDR1 LGHNA, CDR2 YNFKEQ. V was cut by 1 base and J by 5 bases, with 17 bases left in between. CDR3 in DNA: TGTGCCAGCAGCCAAGGACAGGCAACCGAGGATACTGAAGCTTTCTTT. Protein product: CASSQGQATEDTEAFF.

This clonotype was detected a few times. This rearrangement joins TRBV4-1 to TRBJ2-1; 9 bases are shared with TRBD2. In germline, CDR1 is MGHRA, CDR2 YSYEKL. The ends lost 0 bases at V and 3 bases at J; junction bases unmatched: 18. CDR3 size: 21 residues. The CDR3 loop reads CASSQDPNDSGSGGIYNEQFF. The CDR3 DNA reads as TGCGCCAGCAGCCAAGATCCCAATGATTCGGGCAGCGGGGGGATCTACAATGAGCAGTTCTTC.

In this sample, this clonotype turned up many times. The rearrangement joins TRBV7-8 to TRBJ2-1; D unclear. The CDR3 is 14 amino acids. Germline V gives CDR1 SGHVS, CDR2 FQNEAQ. V dropped 1 base and J dropped 7 bases, with 11 bases sitting between them. The DNA of the CDR3 is TGTGCCAGCAGCTTAGGAGGCCCCGGAAATGAGCAGTTCTTC. This translates into CASSLGGPGNEQFF.

The CDR3 region is CASSPDEGGKETQYF. The CDR3 DNA follows: TGTGCCAGTAGCCCCGATGAGGGGGGTAAAGAGACCCAGTACTTC. The rearrangement uses TRBV19 and TRBJ2-7; perhaps D is TRBD1 or TRBD2 (6 bases each). The better agreement between TRBJ2-5 and the DNA end casts doubt on the J call. Germline CDR1 and CDR2: LNHDA and SQIVND (reference sequence). This CDR3 is built from 15 residues.

This sequence joins TRBV15 and TRBJ2-5, with 15 nucleotides matching TRBD2. There are 17 residues in the CDR3. V was clipped by 2 bases and J by 2 bases; unmatched bases: 3. Germline V CDR1 and CDR2: LNHNV, YYDKDF (reference sequence). In DNA, the CDR3 is TGTGCCACCAGCAGACCCGGGACTAGCGGGGGGCAAGAGACCCAGTACTTC. Translation gives CATSRPGTSGGQETQYF.

Turning to this clonotype: Mismatch with germline at one junction end may stem from a read error. This chain joins TRBV6-6 and TRBJ1-5; TRBD1 is a possible D gene (6 bases). CDR3 size: 14 residues. Germline CDR1 and CDR2: MNHNY and SVGAGI (reference sequence). The CDR3 nucleotides are TGTACCAGCAGTTACGGGGGGGCCGGTCAGCCCCAGCATTTT. Residues: CTSSYGGAGQPQHF.

The chain couples TRBV3-1 to TRBJ2-5; no clear D gene. CDR3 size: 15 residues. Germline CDR1 LGHDT, CDR2 YNNKEL (reference sequence). Trimming shortened V by 4 bases and J by 5 bases, and 17 bases separated the two germline ends. CDR3 bases: TGTGCCAGCAGCCCTGGGTGGGTATCGCAGGAGACCCAGTACTTC. It encodes CASSPGWVSQETQYF.